This section outlines one TCR beta chain sequence together with its context. The data stem from a study of blood T cell repertoires in COVID-19. Authors' methods: Amplification from reference gene primers served as the basis for estimated nucleated cell counts. Clones were sequenced by immunoSEQ multiplex PCR, and TCRdb holds only the in-frame ones, with some missing. For V, J and clone size, that table is used; D and trimming come from the DNA. The data show roughly 250,000 clones, 70% to 85% seen once. This CDR3 spans 13 amino acids. The V end lost 2 bases, the J end lost 1 base, and 6 bases lay between the germline ends. In germline, CDR1 is SGHKS, CDR2 YYEKEE (reference sequence).

This clonotype originated in a woman aged 40 to 55 with active or convalescent COVID-19. What was sequenced was peripheral blood. This chain uses TRBV5-5 with TRBJ2-5; possibly TRBD1 for D (6 bases). The CDR3, as DNA: TGTGCCAGCAGCTTACAGGGCCAAGAGACCCAGTACTTC. Translated, it gives CASSLQGQETQYF.